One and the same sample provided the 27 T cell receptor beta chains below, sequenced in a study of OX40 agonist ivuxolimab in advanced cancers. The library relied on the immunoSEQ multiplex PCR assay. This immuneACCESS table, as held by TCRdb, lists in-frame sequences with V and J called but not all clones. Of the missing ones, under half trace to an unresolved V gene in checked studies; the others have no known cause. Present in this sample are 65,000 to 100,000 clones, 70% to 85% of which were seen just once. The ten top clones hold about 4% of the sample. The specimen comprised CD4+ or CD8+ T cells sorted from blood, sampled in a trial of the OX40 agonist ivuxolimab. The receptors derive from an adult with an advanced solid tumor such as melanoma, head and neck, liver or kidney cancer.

The CDR3 here is CASSPGGGDTQYF. CDR3 nucleotides: TGTGCCAGCAGCCCGGGGGGGGGAGATACGCAGTATTTT. The V gene is TRBV11-2, the J gene TRBJ2-3; 8 bases map to TRBD2. Germline V lookup: CDR1 SGHAT, CDR2 FQNNGV. V trimming: 5 bases; J trimming: 5 bases; junction bases outside the gene matches: 3. The CDR3 spans 13 residues.

The CDR3 DNA is TGTGCCAGCTCACCGGCGGCAGGGGAAGAGACCCAGTACTTC. This translates into CASSPAAGEETQYF. This chain uses TRBV18 with TRBJ2-5; possible D gene TRBD1, 6 bases. This CDR3 is built from 14 residues. Trimming left V 3 bases short and J 3 bases short, with 11 bases between. Germline assignment: CDR1 KGHSH and CDR2 LQKENI.

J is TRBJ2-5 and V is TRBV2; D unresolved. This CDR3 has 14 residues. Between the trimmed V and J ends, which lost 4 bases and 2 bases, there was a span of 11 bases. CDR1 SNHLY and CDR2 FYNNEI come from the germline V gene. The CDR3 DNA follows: TGTGCCAGCAGTGCCTTCGGCGGACAAGAGACCCAGTACTTC. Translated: CASSAFGGQETQYF.

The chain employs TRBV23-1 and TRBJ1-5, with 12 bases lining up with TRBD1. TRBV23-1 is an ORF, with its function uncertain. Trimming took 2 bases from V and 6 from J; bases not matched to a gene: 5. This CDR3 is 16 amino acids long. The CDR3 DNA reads TGCGCCAGCAGTCAAAAGGGACAGGGGGCTTGTCAGCCCCAGCATTTT. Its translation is CASSQKGQGACQPQHF.

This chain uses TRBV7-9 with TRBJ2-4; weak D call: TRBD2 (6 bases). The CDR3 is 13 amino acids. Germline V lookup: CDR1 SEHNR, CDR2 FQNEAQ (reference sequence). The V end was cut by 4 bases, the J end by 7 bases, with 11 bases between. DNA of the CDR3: TGTGCCAGCAGCTCCGGACGGGGGAACATTCAGTACTTC. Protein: CASSSGRGNIQYF. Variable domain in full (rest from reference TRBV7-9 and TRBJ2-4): DTGVSQNPRHKITKRGQNVTFRCDPISEHNRLYWYRQTLGQGPEFLTYFQNEAQLEKSRLLSDRFSAERPKGSFSTLEIQRTEQGDSAMYLCASSSGRGNIQYFGAGTRLSVL.

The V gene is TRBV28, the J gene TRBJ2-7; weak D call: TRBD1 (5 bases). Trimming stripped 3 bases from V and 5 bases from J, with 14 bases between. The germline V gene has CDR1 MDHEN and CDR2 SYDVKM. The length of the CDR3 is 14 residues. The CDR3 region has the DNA TGTGCCAGCAGTTTCCGGACAAGCTTGGACGAGCAGTACTTC. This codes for CASSFRTSLDEQYF.

DNA for the CDR3: TGTGCCAGCACGACGGGGGCCGGAAACACCATATATTTT. This codes for CASTTGAGNTIYF. The chain uses TRBV6-6 and TRBJ1-3; weak D call: TRBD1 (6 bases). V lost 7 bases and J lost 4, with 11 bases in between. The CDR3 runs 13 residues. The V gene's germline CDR1 is MNHNY and CDR2 SVGAGI (reference sequence).

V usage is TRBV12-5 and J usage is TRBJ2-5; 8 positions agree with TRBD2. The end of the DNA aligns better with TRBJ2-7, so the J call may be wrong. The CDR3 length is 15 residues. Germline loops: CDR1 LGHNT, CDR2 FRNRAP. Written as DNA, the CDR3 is TGTGCTAGTGCCCTTTACGGCGGGGGGATTCACGAGCAGTACTTC. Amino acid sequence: CASALYGGGIHEQYF.

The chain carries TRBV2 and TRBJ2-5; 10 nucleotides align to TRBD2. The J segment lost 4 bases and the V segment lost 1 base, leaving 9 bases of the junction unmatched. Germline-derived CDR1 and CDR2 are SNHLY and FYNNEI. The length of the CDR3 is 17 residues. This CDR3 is CASSEGLAGVRRETQYF. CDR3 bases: TGTGCCAGCAGTGAAGGGCTAGCGGGAGTGAGGCGAGAGACCCAGTACTTC.

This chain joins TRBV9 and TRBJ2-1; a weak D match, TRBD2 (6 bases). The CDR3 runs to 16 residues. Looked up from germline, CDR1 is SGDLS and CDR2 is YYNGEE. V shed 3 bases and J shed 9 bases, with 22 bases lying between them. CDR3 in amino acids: CASSAAGTSLGGEQFF. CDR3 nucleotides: TGTGCCAGCAGCGCGGCCGGGACTTCCCTGGGAGGTGAGCAGTTCTTC.

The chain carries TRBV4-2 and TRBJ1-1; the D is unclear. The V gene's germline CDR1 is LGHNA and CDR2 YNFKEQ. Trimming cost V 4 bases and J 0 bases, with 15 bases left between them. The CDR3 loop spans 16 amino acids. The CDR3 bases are TGTGCCAGCAGCCGTGATGCGCGAGGAATGAACACTGAAGCTTTCTTT. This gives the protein CASSRDARGMNTEAFF.

Here the CDR3 reads CASSLLAAPTYEQYF. DNA for the CDR3: TGTGCCAGCAGTTTGCTAGCGGCCCCAACCTACGAGCAGTACTTC. The chain uses TRBV28 and TRBJ2-7; 7 bases are a match to TRBD2. CDR1 and CDR2 (germline): MDHEN, SYDVKM. The CDR3 is made up of 15 amino acids. V was clipped by 3 bases and J by 2 bases; unmatched bases: 7.

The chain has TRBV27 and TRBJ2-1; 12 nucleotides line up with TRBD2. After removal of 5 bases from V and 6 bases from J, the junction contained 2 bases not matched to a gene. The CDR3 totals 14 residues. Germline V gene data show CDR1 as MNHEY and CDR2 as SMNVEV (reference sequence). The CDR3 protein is CASSLAGGPNEQFF. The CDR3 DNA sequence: TGTGCCAGCAGTCTAGCGGGAGGGCCCAATGAGCAGTTCTTC.

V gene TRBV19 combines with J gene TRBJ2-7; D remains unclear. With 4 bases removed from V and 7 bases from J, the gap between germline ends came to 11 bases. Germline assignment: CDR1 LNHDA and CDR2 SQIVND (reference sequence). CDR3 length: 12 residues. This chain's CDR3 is CASSTHKGEQYF. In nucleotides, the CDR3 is TGTGCCAGTAGTACGCACAAAGGGGAGCAGTACTTC.

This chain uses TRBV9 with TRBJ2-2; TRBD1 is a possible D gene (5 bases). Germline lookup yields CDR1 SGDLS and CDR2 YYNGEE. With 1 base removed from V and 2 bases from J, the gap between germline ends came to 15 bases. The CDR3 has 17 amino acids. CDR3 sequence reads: CASSVQYGAVNTGELFF. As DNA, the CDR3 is TGTGCCAGCAGCGTACAATATGGGGCAGTCAACACCGGGGAGCTGTTTTTT.

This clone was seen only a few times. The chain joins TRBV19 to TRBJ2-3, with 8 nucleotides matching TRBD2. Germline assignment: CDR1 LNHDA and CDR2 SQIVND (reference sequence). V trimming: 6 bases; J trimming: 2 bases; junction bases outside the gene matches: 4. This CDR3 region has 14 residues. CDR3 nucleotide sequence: TGTGCCAGTAGCACTAGCGGAAACACAGATACGCAGTATTTT. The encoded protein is CASSTSGNTDTQYF.

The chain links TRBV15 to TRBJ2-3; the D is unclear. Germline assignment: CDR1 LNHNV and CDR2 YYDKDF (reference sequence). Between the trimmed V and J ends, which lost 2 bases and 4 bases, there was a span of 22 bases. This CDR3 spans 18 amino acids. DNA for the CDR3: TGTGCCACCAGCAGAACCCCTGAGGCCGCTGACTTGGCAGATACGCAGTATTTT. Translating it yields CATSRTPEAADLADTQYF.

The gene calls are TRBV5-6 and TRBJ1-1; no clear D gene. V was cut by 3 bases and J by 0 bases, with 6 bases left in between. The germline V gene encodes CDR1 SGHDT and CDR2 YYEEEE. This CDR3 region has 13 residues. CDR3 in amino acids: CASSSELNTEAFF. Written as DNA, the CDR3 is TGTGCCAGCAGCTCGGAGTTGAACACTGAAGCTTTCTTT.

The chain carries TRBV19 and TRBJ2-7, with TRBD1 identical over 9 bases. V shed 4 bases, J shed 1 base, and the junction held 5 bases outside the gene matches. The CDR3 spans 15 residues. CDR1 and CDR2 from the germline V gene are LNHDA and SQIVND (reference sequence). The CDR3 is CASSTTGGYSYEQYF. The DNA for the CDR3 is TGTGCCAGTAGTACCACAGGGGGCTATTCCTACGAGCAGTACTTC.

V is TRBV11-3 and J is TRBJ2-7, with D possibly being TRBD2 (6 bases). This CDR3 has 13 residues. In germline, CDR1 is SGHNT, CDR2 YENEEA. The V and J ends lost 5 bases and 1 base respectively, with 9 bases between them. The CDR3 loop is CASSGRPSYEQYF. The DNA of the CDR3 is TGTGCCAGCAGCGGGAGGCCTTCCTACGAGCAGTACTTC.

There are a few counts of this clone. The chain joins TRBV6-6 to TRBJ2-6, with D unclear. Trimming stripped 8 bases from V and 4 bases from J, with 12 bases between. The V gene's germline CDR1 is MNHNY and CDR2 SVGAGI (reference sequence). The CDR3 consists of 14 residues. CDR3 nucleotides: TGTGCCAGCCAGGAAGGTGTCGGGGCCAACGTCCTGACTTTC. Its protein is CASQEGVGANVLTF.

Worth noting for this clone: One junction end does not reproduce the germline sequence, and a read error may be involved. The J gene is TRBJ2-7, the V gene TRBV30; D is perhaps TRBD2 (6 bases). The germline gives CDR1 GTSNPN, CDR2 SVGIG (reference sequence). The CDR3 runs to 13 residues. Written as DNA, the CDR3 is TGTGCCCGGAGCGGGCGGGACGCCTACGAGCAGTACTTC. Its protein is CARSGRDAYEQYF.

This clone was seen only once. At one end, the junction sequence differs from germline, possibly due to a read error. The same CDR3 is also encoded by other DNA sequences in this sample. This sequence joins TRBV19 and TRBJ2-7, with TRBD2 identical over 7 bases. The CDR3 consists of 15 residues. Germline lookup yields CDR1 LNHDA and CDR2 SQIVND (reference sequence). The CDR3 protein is CASSMARERVGEQYF. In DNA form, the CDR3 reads TGTGCCAGCAGTATGGCGCGGGAGAGGGTCGGGGAGCAGTACTTC.

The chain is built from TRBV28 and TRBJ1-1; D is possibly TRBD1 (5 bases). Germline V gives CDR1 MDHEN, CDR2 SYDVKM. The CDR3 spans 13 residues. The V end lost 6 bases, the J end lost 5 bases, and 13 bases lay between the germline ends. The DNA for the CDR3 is TGTGCCAGCAGCCCCAGGGTGGGGACTGAAGCTTTCTTT. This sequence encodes CASSPRVGTEAFF.

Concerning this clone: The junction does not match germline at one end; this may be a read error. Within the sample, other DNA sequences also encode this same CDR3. The CDR3 sequence: CASTLEVGYGYTF. DNA for the CDR3: TGTGCCAGCACCCTCGAGGTGGGCTATGGTTACACCTTC. The V call is TRBV7-8, the J call TRBJ1-2; D remains ambiguous. Germline V gives CDR1 SGHVS, CDR2 FQNEAQ. The CDR3 is 13 residues long.

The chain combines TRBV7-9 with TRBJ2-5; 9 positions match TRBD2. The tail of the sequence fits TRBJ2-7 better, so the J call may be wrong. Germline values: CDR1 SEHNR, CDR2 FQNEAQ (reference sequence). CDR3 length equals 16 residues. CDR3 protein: CASSKVAGELSYEQYF. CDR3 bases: TGTGCCAGCAGCAAAGTAGCGGGAGAACTCTCCTACGAGCAGTACTTC.

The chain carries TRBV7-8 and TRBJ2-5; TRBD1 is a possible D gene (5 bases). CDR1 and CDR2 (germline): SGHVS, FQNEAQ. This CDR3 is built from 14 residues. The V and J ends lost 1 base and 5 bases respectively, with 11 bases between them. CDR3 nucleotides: TGTGCCAGCAGCTTAGATCCAGGGTACGAGACCCAGTACTTC. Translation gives CASSLDPGYETQYF.